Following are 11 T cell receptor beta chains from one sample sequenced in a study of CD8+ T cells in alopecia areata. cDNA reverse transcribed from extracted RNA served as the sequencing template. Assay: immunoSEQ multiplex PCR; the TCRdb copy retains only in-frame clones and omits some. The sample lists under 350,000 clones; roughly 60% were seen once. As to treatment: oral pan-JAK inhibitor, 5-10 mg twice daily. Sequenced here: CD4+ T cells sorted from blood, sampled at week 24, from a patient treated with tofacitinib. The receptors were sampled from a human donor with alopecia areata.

The CDR3 region is CASKRTEGETQYF. Written as DNA, the CDR3 is TGTGCCAGCAAGAGGACGGAGGGGGAGACCCAGTACTTC. The rearrangement uses TRBV18 and TRBJ2-5; TRBD2 is a possible D gene (6 bases). CDR1 and CDR2 (germline): KGHSH, LQKENI. The V end was cut by 8 bases, the J end by 5 bases, with 15 bases between. The CDR3 consists of 13 residues. The full variable domain, rest sourced from reference TRBV18 and TRBJ2-5, is NAGVMQNPRHLVRRRGQEARLRCSPMKGHSHVYWYRQLPEEGLKFMVYLQKENIIDESGMPKERFSAEFPKEGPSILRIQQVVRGDSAAYFCASKRTEGETQYFGPGTRLLVL.

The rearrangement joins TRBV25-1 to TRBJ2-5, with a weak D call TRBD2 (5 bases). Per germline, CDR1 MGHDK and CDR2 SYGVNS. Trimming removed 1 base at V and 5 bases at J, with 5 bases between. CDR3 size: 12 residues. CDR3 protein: CASSESSETQYF. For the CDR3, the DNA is TGTGCCAGCAGTGAATCTAGCGAGACCCAGTACTTC.

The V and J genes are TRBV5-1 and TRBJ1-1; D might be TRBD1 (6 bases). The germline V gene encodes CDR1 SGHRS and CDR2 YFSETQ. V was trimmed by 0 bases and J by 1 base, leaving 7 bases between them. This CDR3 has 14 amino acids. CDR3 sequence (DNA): TGCGCCAGCAGCTTGGCAGGGGCGAACACTGAAGCTTTCTTT. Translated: CASSLAGANTEAFF.

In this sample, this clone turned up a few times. CDR3 in DNA: TGCGCCAGCAGCGTAGGGGCGGGGACGAACACCGGGGAGCTGTTTTTT. This codes for CASSVGAGTNTGELFF. The chain uses TRBV4-1 and TRBJ2-2; tentatively, D is TRBD2 (6 bases). The CDR3 consists of 16 residues. Germline V gene lookup returns CDR1 MGHRA and CDR2 YSYEKL. Trimming removed 5 bases at V and 0 bases at J, with 13 bases between.

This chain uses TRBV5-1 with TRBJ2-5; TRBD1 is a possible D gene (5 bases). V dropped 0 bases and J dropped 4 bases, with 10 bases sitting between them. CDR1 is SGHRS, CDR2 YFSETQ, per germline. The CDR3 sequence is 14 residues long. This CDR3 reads CASSLGQGGETQYF. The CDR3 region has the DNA TGCGCCAGCAGCTTGGGGCAGGGCGGAGAGACCCAGTACTTC.

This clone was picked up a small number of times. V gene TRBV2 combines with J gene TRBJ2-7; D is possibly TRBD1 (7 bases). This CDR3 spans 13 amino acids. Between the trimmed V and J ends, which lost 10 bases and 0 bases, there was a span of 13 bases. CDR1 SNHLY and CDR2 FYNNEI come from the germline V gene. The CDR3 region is CATGGDSSYEQYF. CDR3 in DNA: TGTGCCACCGGAGGGGACAGCTCCTACGAGCAGTACTTC.

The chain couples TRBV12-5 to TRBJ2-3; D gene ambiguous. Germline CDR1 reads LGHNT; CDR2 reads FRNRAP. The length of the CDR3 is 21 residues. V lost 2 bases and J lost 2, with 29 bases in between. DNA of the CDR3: TGTGCTAGTGGTTTGTTCGGAGCGATGGAGTTTCGGAGACCCCACACAGATACGCAGTATTTT. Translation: CASGLFGAMEFRRPHTDTQYF.

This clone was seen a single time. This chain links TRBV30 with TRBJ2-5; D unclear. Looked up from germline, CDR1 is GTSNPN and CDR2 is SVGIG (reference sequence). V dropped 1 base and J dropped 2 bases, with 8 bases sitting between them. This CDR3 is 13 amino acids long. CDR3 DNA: TGTGCCTGGAGTGAAAACAGACAAGAGACCCAGTACTTC. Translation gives CAWSENRQETQYF.

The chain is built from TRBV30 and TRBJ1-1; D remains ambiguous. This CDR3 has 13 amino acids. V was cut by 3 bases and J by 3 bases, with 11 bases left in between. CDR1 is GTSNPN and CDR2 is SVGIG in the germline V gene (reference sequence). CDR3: CAWRAGFDTEAFF. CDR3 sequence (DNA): TGTGCCTGGAGAGCAGGCTTTGACACTGAAGCTTTCTTT.

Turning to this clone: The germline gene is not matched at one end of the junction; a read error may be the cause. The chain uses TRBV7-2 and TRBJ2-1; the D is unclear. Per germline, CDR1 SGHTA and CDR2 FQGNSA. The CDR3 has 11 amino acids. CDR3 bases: TGCGCCAGCAGCCACACAGCTGAGCAGTTCTTC. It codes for CASSHTAEQFF.

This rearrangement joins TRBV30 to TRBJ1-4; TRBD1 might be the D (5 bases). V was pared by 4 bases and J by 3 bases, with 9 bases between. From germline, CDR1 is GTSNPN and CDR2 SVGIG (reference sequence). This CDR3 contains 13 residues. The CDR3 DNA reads TGTGCCTGGACGGGGGACGCTAATGAAAAACTGTTTTTT. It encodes CAWTGDANEKLFF.